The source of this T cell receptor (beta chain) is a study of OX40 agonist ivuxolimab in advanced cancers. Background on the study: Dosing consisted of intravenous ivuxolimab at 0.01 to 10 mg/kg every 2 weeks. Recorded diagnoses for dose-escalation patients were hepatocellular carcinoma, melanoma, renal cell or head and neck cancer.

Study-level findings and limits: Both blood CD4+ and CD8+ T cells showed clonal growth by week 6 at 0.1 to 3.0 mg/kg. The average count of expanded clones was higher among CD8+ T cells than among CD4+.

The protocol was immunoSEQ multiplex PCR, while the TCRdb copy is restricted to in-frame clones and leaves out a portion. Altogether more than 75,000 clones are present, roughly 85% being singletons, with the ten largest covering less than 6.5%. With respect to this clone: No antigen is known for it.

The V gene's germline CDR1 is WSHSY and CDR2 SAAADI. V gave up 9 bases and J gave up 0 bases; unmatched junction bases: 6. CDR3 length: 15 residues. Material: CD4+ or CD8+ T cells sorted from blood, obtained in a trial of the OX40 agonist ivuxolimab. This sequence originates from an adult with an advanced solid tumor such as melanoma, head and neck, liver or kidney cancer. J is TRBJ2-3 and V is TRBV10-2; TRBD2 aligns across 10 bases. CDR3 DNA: TGCGCCAGTTCAGGACTAGCGGCTAGCACAGATACGCAGTATTTT. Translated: CASSGLAASTDTQYF.